Below are 21 T cell receptor beta chains sequenced from a single sample in a study of blood T cells in healthy people across ages. The use of a sample-barcoded 5' primer and a J-beta primer mix characterized a second PCR of 7 to 11 cycles. Each CDR3 protein gets one entry after TCRdb re-called the 5' RACE reads with MiXCR. The table lists about 1,500,000 distinct CDR3 sequences, roughly 27% of them singletons, with 7.7% in the top ten. The specimen sequenced was blood. These receptors originate from a woman aged 25 to 45 in good health.

The V and J genes are TRBV5-1 and TRBJ2-1; 7 positions agree with TRBD1. Germline CDR1 is SGHRS and CDR2 is YFSETQ. The CDR3 length is 19 residues. With 7 bases clipped from V and 0 bases from J, the junction kept 19 bases outside the gene matches. CDR3 DNA sequence: TGCGCCAGCGGGAAAACGGGACAGCCTCTAATTGTCTCCTACAATGAGCAGTTCTTC. Its translation: CASGKTGQPLIVSYNEQFF.

This clonotype was found many times. The chain combines TRBV18 with TRBJ1-2; D remains ambiguous. Germline CDR1 is KGHSH and CDR2 is LQKENI. Trimming removed 2 bases from V and 2 bases from J, with 9 bases in between. This CDR3 spans 14 amino acids. The CDR3 region has the DNA TGTGCCAGCTCACCAACGGACGAGAACTATGGCTACACCTTC. Protein: CASSPTDENYGYTF.

This chain links TRBV28 with TRBJ1-1; D not certain. The germline V and J ends were trimmed by 1 base and 8 bases, with 8 bases remaining between them. This CDR3 has 12 residues. Germline V gene lookup returns CDR1 MDHEN and CDR2 SYDVKM. CDR3 region: CASSLLRREAFF. As DNA, the CDR3 is TGTGCCAGCAGTTTATTGAGGCGGGAAGCTTTCTTT. The full variable domain, completed using reference TRBV28 and TRBJ1-1, is DVKVTQSSRYLVKRTGEKVFLECVQDMDHENMFWYRQDPGLGLRLIYFSYDVKMKEKGDIPEGYSVSREKKERFSLILESASTNQTSMYLCASSLLRREAFFGQGTRLTVV.

In its sample, this clonotype was seen a few times. The chain recombines TRBV21-1 with TRBJ2-7; no DNA check was done on the table's D call, TRBD2. TRBV21-1 is assigned pseudogene status. This CDR3 comprises 11 residues. CDR3 coding DNA: TGTGCCAGCACCTCCCCGTACGAGCAGTACTTC. It yields the protein CASTSPYEQYF.

This clonotype has more than one count but fewer than ten. The chain has TRBV29-1 and TRBJ2-4; 8 bases map to TRBD1. J gave up 5 bases and V 6 bases, and 15 bases lay outside the gene matches. The CDR3 length is 16 residues. In germline, CDR1 is SQVTM, CDR2 ANQGSEA. Here the CDR3 reads CSVGSTRDRTENIQYF. Written as DNA, the CDR3 is TGCAGCGTGGGGTCAACTCGGGACAGGACCGAAAACATTCAGTACTTC. The whole variable domain, remainder taken from reference TRBV29-1 and TRBJ2-4, is SAVISQKPSRDICQRGTSLTIQCQVDSQVTMMFWYRQQPGQSLTLIATANQGSEATYESGFVIDKFPISRPNLTFSTLTVSNMSPEDSSIYLCSVGSTRDRTENIQYFGAGTRLSVL.

Comment on this clonotype: A much larger clone differs from this one at a single base, so this may be a read error. The chain employs TRBV20-1 and TRBJ2-1, with 10 bases lining up with TRBD1. Germline V CDR1 and CDR2: DFQATT, SNEGSKA (reference sequence). This CDR3 comprises 13 residues. V lost 7 bases, J lost 7 bases, and 7 bases stayed unmatched. This CDR3 reads CSVPGQGLNEQFF. Here the CDR3 DNA reads TGCAGTGTTCCGGGACAGGGGCTTAATGAGCAGTTCTTC.

V and J are TRBV12-3 or TRBV12-4 and TRBJ1-2; D might be TRBD1 (6 bases). The CDR3 covers 15 residues. V lost 8 bases, J lost 8 bases, and 24 bases lay in between. The CDR3 is CASGPYREGGRGYTF. DNA for the CDR3: TGTGCCAGCGGCCCGTACAGGGAGGGGGGCCGAGGCTACACCTTC.

This chain connects TRBV5-1 to TRBJ2-2; D is undetermined. Germline V gene sequence: CDR1 SGHRS, CDR2 YFSETQ. The V end was cut by 6 bases, the J end by 7 bases, with 10 bases between. The CDR3 spans 12 residues. CDR3 DNA: TGCGCCAGCAAGGAGAATAACGGGGAGCTGTTTTTT. Protein: CASKENNGELFF.

The genes are TRBV7-2 and TRBJ2-1; 10 bases fit TRBD2. CDR1 SGHTA and CDR2 FQGNSA come from the germline V gene. Trimming removed 9 bases from V and 4 bases from J; junction bases left unmatched: 9. The CDR3 length is 15 residues. The CDR3 nucleotides read TGTGCCAGTACCCCGGGACTAGCGCAGTACAATGAGCAGTTCTTC. Its translation: CASTPGLAQYNEQFF. Looking up the rest from reference TRBV7-2 and TRBJ2-1 gives the full variable domain: GAGVSQSPSNKVTEKGKDVELRCDPISGHTALYWYRQSLGQGLEFLIYFQGNSAPDKSGLPSDRFSAERTGGSVSTLTIQRTQQEDSAVYLCASTPGLAQYNEQFFGPGTRLTVL.

Concerning this clonotype: This may come from a read error, since a much larger clone is one base off. The gene calls are TRBV7-2 and TRBJ2-4; D is perhaps TRBD2 (6 bases). This CDR3 comprises 16 residues. Germline assignment: CDR1 SGHTA and CDR2 FQGNSA. With 5 bases removed from V and 0 bases from J, the gap between germline ends came to 14 bases. This chain's CDR3 is CASSPGDLIAKNIQYF. The CDR3 nucleotides are TGTGCCAGCAGCCCCGGGGACTTAATAGCCAAAAACATTCAGTACTTC.

This clonotype was found a few times. The chain links TRBV20-1 to TRBJ2-7; TRBD1 agrees at 8 bases. Germline-derived CDR1 and CDR2 are DFQATT and SNEGSKA (reference sequence). CDR3 length: 13 amino acids. J was trimmed by 5 bases and V by 3 bases; bases with no gene match: 6. In DNA, the CDR3 is TGCAGTGCTAGGGGGACAGGAGCCCACGAGCAGTACTTC. This encodes CSARGTGAHEQYF.

The CDR3: CASRLGVVTDTQYF. CDR3 DNA sequence: TGTGCCAGCAGGCTGGGGGTTGTCACAGATACGCAGTATTTT. The gene calls are TRBV11-2 and TRBJ2-3; D may correspond to TRBD1 or TRBD2 (5 bases each). V was shortened by 6 bases and J by 2 bases, with 12 bases between the two germline ends. CDR1 and CDR2 (germline): SGHAT, FQNNGV. This CDR3 region has 14 residues.

A few counts support this clonotype. CDR3 in DNA: TGCAGTGCTAGGTTGTCCCCCTCTAATGAAAAACTGTTTTTT. Encoded protein: CSARLSPSNEKLFF. The gene calls are TRBV20-1 and TRBJ1-4, with D hard to call. This CDR3 region has 14 residues. Trimming cost V 3 bases and J 3 bases, with 11 bases left between them. Germline lookup yields CDR1 DFQATT and CDR2 SNEGSKA (reference sequence).

A few counts support this clonotype. This chain connects TRBV6-5 to TRBJ2-1, with D perhaps TRBD1 (6 bases). Trimming took off 8 bases at V and 5 bases at J, with 22 bases between the two ends. Germline loops: CDR1 MNHEY, CDR2 SVGAGI. This CDR3 is built from 16 residues. The DNA for the CDR3 is TGTGCCAGCTCCCGAGAAAGGGGGAGAGGGAACAATGAGCAGTTCTTC. Protein product: CASSRERGRGNNEQFF.

This clonotype has only a few counts. The gene calls are TRBV6-2 or TRBV6-3 and TRBJ1-2; D possibly corresponds to TRBD1 (5 bases). Trimming left V 6 bases short and J 7 bases short, with 18 bases between. The CDR3 spans 14 residues. From germline, CDR1 is MNHEY and CDR2 SVGEGT. DNA for the CDR3: TGTGCCAGCAGCCGCTTGCAGGGAAATAGTGGCTACACCTTC. Protein product: CASSRLQGNSGYTF.

This clonotype was observed many times. CDR3 region: CSVGKGTGTYEQYF. DNA for the CDR3: TGCAGCGTTGGAAAGGGGACAGGGACCTACGAGCAGTACTTC. J is TRBJ2-7 and V is TRBV29-1; 9 bases are shared with TRBD1. V lost 4 bases and J lost 2; bases outside the gene matches: 6. The length of the CDR3 is 14 residues. The germline V gene has CDR1 SQVTM and CDR2 ANQGSEA.

The CDR3 coding sequence is TGCAGCGTTGAGGGACAGGGGTGGGAGCAGTACTTC. This gives the protein CSVEGQGWEQYF. The chain employs TRBV29-1 and TRBJ2-4; 10 bases align to TRBD1. Germline lookup yields CDR1 SQVTM and CDR2 ANQGSEA. Germline trimming cut 3 bases from V and 13 bases from J; bases unmatched to any gene: 6. The CDR3 sequence is 12 residues long.

CDR3 region: CASSLDTGARRGHTF. The CDR3 coding sequence is TGTGCCAGCAGCTTAGATACGGGGGCCAGACGAGGCCACACCTTC. The V gene is TRBV7-2, the J gene TRBJ1-2; D is perhaps TRBD1 (6 bases). V was shortened by 1 base and J by 12 bases, with 21 bases between the two germline ends. CDR1 and CDR2 (germline): SGHTA, FQGNSA. The length of the CDR3 is 15 residues.

This clonotype was counted many times. The chain links TRBV20-1 to TRBJ2-4; TRBD1 is a possible D gene (5 bases). The CDR3 has 16 amino acids. V was clipped by 0 bases and J by 3 bases, with 15 bases between them. Germline V CDR1 and CDR2: DFQATT, SNEGSKA (reference sequence). The CDR3 region has the DNA TGCAGTGCTAGAGATTCCCGACAGTGGGGCAAAAACATTCAGTACTTC. Translating gives CSARDSRQWGKNIQYF.

The V and J genes are TRBV5-1 and TRBJ1-2; tentative D call: TRBD1 (6 bases). This CDR3 contains 15 residues. V lost 4 bases to trimming and J lost 7 bases, with 20 bases between them. Looked up from germline, CDR1 is SGHRS and CDR2 is YFSETQ. CDR3 nucleotide sequence: TGCGCCAGCAGCCTGGAGGGGGGGCGCTTGGTTGGCTACACCTTC. Residues: CASSLEGGRLVGYTF.

The V gene is TRBV1, the J gene TRBJ2-5; TRBD1, the table's D call, lacks a check against the DNA. TRBV1 is a recognized pseudogene. The CDR3 runs 16 residues. Here the CDR3 DNA reads TGCACCAGCAGCCGGGAAGAGTGGGTAGCCGGGGAGACCCAGTACTTC. Protein sequence: CTSSREEWVAGETQYF.